This T cell receptor (beta chain) appears in the sequencing data of a study of cytomegalovirus exposure and HLA in healthy donors. The study's findings and limits: TCR beta chains numbering more than 150 were designated cytomegalovirus-associated. In a later analysis, TCR association rates varied by HLA locus: DRB1 most, HLA-C fewest. The likely origin of a cluster of highly shared sequence variants was a sequencing artifact. The study reported that TCR beta sequences accurately predicted HLA-A and HLA-B alleles in most subjects.

With 60 Vbeta and 13 Jbeta primers, the PCR was carried out. TCRdb's copy holds only in-frame clones and misses some; the assay was immunoSEQ multiplex PCR. Of around 120,000 clones listed, around four fifths are singletons. Germline V CDR1 and CDR2: MGHRA, YSYEKL. The V end was cut by 4 bases, the J end by 1 base, with 11 bases between. The CDR3 extends over 15 amino acids. Points on this clone: Antigen specificity is unknown.

This sequence joins TRBV4-1 and TRBJ1-5; D uncertain. This receptor was taken from a human donor in good health. Sample: PBMCs. CDR3 region: CASSRGAESNQPQHF. The CDR3 bases are TGCGCCAGCAGCCGGGGAGCGGAAAGCAATCAGCCCCAGCATTTT.